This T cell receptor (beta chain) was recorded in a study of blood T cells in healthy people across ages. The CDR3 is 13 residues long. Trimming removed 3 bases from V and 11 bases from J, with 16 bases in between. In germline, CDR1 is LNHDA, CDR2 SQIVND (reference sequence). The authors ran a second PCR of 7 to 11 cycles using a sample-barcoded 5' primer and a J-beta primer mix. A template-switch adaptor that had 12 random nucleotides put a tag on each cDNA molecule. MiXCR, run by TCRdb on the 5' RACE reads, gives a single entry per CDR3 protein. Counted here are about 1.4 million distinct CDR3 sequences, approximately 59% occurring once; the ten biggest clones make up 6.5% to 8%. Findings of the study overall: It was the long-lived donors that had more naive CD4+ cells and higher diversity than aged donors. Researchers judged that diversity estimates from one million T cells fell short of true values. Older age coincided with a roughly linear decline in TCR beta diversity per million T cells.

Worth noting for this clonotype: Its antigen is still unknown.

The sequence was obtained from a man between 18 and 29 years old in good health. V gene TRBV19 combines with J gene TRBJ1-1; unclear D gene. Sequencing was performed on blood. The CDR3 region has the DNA TGTGCCAGTAGTATTCTCTCGACGGCGGGGGCTTTCTTT. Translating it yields CASSILSTAGAFF.